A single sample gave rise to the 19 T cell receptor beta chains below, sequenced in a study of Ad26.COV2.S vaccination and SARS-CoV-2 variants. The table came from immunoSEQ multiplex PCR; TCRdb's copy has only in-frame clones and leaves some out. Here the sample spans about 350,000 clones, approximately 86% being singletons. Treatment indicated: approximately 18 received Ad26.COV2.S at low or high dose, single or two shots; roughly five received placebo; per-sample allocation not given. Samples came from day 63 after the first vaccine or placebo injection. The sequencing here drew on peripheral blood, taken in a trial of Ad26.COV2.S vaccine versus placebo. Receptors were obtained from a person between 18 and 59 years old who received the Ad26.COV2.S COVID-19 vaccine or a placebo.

CDR3 amino acids: CASSLGGGYQPQHF. The CDR3 DNA reads TGTGCCAGCAGTTTAGGAGGGGGCTATCAGCCCCAGCATTTT. The chain is built from TRBV28 and TRBJ1-5; 7 bases are a match to TRBD1. Germline V gene sequence: CDR1 MDHEN, CDR2 SYDVKM. Trimming cost V 2 bases and J 5 bases; bases outside gene matches: 3. The CDR3 contains 14 residues.

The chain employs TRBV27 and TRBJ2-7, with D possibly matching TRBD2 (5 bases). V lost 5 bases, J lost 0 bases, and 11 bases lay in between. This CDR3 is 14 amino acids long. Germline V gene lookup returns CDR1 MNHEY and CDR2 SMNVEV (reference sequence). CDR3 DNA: TGTGCCAGCAGTAATAGCGAGAGCTCCTACGAGCAGTACTTC. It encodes CASSNSESSYEQYF.

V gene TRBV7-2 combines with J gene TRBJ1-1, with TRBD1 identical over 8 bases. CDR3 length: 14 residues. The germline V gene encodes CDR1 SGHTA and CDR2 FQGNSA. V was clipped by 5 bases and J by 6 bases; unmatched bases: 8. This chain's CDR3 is CASSQDRGWPEAFF. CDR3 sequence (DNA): TGTGCCAGCAGCCAAGACAGGGGATGGCCTGAAGCTTTCTTT.

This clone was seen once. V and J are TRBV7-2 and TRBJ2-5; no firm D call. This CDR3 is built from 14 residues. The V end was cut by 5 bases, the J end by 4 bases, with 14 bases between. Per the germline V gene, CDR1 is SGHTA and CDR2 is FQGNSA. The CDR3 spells CASSQQSPLETQYF. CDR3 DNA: TGTGCCAGCAGCCAACAAAGCCCCTTAGAGACCCAGTACTTC.

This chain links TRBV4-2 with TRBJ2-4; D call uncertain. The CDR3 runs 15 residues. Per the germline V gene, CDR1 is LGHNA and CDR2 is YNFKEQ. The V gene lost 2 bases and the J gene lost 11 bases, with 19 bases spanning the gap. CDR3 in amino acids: CASSQSWGAAAFQYF. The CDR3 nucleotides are TGTGCCAGCAGCCAAAGTTGGGGTGCTGCGGCATTTCAGTACTTC.

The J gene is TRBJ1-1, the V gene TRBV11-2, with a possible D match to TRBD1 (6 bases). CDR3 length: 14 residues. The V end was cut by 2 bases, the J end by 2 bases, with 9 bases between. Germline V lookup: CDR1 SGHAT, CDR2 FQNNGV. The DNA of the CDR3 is TGTGCCAGCAGCTTATGGGGACAAAACACTGAAGCTTTCTTT. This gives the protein CASSLWGQNTEAFF.

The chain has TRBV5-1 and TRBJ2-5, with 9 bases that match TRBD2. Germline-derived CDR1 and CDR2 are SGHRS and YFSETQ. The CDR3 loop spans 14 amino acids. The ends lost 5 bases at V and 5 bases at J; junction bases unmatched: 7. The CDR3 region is CASSLAGAGETQYF. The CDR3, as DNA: TGCGCCAGCAGTTTAGCGGGGGCCGGGGAGACCCAGTACTTC.

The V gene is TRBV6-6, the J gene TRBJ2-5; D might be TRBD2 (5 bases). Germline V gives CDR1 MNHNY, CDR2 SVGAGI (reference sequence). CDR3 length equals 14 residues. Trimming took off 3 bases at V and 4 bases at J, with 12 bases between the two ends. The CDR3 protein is CASSYVRGRETQYF. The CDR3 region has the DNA TGTGCCAGCAGTTATGTCCGGGGTCGAGAGACCCAGTACTTC.

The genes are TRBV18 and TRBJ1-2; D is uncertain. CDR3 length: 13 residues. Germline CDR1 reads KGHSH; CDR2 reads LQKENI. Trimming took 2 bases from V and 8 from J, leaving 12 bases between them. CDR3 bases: TGTGCCAGCTCACCAGATGGACCTAAAGGCTACACCTTC. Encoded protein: CASSPDGPKGYTF.

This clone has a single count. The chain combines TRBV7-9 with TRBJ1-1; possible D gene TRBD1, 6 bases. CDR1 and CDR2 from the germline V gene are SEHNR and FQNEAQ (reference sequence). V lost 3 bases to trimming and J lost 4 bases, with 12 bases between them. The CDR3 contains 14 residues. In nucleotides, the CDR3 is TGTGCCAGCAGCTTCACGACAGGATCCACTGAAGCTTTCTTT. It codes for CASSFTTGSTEAFF.

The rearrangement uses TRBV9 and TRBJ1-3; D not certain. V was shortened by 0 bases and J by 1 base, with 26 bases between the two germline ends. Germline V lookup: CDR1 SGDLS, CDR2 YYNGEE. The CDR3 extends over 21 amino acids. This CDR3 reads CASSVDAPTGRRSMSGNTIYF. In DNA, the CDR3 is TGTGCCAGCAGCGTAGACGCCCCCACCGGGAGGAGGAGTATGTCTGGAAACACCATATATTTT.

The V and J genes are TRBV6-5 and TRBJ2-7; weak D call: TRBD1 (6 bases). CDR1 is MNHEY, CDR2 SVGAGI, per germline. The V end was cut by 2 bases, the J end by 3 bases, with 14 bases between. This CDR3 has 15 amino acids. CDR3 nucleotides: TGTGCCAGCAGTTACGGGGGCAGTCAGAACTACGAGCAGTACTTC. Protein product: CASSYGGSQNYEQYF.

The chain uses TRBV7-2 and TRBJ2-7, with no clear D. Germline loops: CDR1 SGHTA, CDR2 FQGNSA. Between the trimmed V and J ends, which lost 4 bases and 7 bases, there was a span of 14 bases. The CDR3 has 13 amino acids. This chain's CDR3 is CASSSDGFWEQYF. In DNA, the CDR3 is TGTGCCAGCAGCTCGGACGGGTTTTGGGAGCAGTACTTC.

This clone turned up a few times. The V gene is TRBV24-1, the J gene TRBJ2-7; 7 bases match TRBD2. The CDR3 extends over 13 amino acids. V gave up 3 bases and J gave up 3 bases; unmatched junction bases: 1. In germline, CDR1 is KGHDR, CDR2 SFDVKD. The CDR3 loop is CATSDAGDYEQYF. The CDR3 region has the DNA TGTGCCACCAGTGATGCGGGAGACTACGAGCAGTACTTC.

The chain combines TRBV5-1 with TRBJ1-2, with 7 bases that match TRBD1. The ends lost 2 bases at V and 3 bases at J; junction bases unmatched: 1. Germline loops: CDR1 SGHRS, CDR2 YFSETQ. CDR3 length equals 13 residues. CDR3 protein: CASSLGQDYGYTF. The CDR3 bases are TGCGCCAGCAGCTTAGGACAGGACTATGGCTACACCTTC.

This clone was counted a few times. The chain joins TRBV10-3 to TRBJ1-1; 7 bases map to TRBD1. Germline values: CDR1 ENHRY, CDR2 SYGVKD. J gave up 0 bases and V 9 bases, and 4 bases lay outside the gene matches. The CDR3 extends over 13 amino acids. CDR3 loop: CAIQGRMNTEAFF. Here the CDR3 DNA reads TGTGCCATACAGGGGCGGATGAACACTGAAGCTTTCTTT.

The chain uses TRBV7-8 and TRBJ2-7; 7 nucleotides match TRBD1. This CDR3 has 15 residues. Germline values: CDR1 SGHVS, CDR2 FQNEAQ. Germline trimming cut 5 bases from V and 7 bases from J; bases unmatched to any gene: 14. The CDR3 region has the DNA TGTGCCAGCAGCCTAAGGCGTACAGGGGCGGAGGAGCAGTACTTC. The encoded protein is CASSLRRTGAEEQYF.

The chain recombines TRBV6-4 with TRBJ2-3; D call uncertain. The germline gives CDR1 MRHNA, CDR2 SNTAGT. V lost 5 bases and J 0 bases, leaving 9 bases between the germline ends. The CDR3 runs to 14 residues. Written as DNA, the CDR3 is TGTGCCAGCAGTTTCAACCCTAGCACAGATACGCAGTATTTT. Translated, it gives CASSFNPSTDTQYF.

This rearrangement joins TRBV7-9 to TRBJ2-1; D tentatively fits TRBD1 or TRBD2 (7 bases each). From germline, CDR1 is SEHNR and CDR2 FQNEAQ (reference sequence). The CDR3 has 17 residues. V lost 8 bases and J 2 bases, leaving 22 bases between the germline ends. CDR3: CASANQGGRRTYNEQFF. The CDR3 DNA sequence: TGTGCCAGCGCAAATCAGGGGGGGAGGAGAACCTACAATGAGCAGTTCTTC.